The T cell receptor (beta chain) described here comes from a study of T cell repertoires in cytomegalovirus infection. Study-level information: Public TCR beta signatures were indicative of both CMV infection and a matching HLA type.

TCRdb re-called the reads through MiXCR, storing one row per CDR3 protein. The sample lists more than 150,000 distinct CDR3 sequences; 15% to 20% were seen once. At least ten counts were recorded for this clonotype. The V end was cut by 2 bases, the J end by 6 bases, with 10 bases between. Germline values: CDR1 SGHTA, CDR2 FQGNSA. The CDR3 sequence is 13 residues long. The V and J genes are TRBV7-2 and TRBJ1-1; D gene ambiguous. Sequencing was performed on PBMCs. The sequence came from a human donor in good health (CMV status not recorded). Some clones in this sample may be carry-over from other donors' samples. CDR3 in DNA: TGTGCCAGCAGCTTACGTAGCACACCTGAAGCTTTCTTT. Protein sequence: CASSLRSTPEAFF.